The 19 T cell receptor beta chains given below trace back to one sample, sequenced in a study of a mutant IDH1 vaccine in newly diagnosed glioma. These receptors have no known antigen. Time point reported: week 11, during vaccination. With topical imiquimod, each dose of the vaccine consisted of 300 ug of mutant IDH1 20-mer peptide. The data were produced by immunoSEQ multiplex PCR, yet TCRdb's version contains in-frame clones alone and is incomplete. The sample carries 55,000 to 65,000 clones, about four fifths recorded once. The starting material was PBMCs, obtained from a glioma patient whose treatment included an IDH1 peptide vaccine. The receptors originated from a man between 50 and 59 years old with glioma.

The DNA of the CDR3 is TGTGCCAGCAGCGCCTACGGCACTGAGCAGTTCTTC. It translates to CASSAYGTEQFF. The gene calls are TRBV7-9 and TRBJ2-1, with D unresolved. V gave up 5 bases and J gave up 9 bases, with 11 bases separating them. In germline, CDR1 is SEHNR, CDR2 FQNEAQ (reference sequence). The CDR3 sequence is 12 residues long.

The J gene is TRBJ2-1, the V gene TRBV14, with 9 bases fitting TRBD2. The ends lost 4 bases at V and 5 bases at J; junction bases unmatched: 3. This CDR3 has 14 residues. Germline CDR1 reads SGHDN; CDR2 reads FVKESK. The CDR3 here is CASSLSGGDNEQFF. In nucleotides, the CDR3 is TGTGCCAGCAGCCTTAGCGGGGGTGACAATGAGCAGTTCTTC. The full variable domain, in which reference TRBV14 and TRBJ2-1 provide the parts outside the CDR3, is EAGVTQFPSHSVIEKGQTVTLRCDPISGHDNLYWYRRVMGKEIKFLLHFVKESKQDESGMPNNRFLAERTGGTYSTLKVQPAELEDSGVYFCASSLSGGDNEQFFGPGTRLTVL.

This clone has just a few counts. The chain combines TRBV15 with TRBJ1-4; D is unresolved. This CDR3 is 15 amino acids long. The V end was cut by 1 base, the J end by 8 bases, with 14 bases between. Germline values: CDR1 LNHNV, CDR2 YYDKDF (reference sequence). The CDR3 is CATSRATAAQEKLFF. The CDR3 DNA reads TGTGCCACCAGCAGAGCAACAGCGGCCCAGGAAAAACTGTTTTTT.

The J gene is TRBJ1-1, the V gene TRBV7-9; maybe TRBD1 (6 bases). This CDR3 comprises 14 residues. The V end lost 4 bases, the J end lost 3 bases, and 12 bases lay between the germline ends. Germline loops: CDR1 SEHNR, CDR2 FQNEAQ (reference sequence). CDR3 coding DNA: TGTGCCAGCAGCTATGCGGGGACATACACTGAAGCTTTCTTT. The encoded protein is CASSYAGTYTEAFF. Together with reference TRBV7-9 and TRBJ1-1, the CDR3 gives the full variable domain: DTGVSQNPRHKITKRGQNVTFRCDPISEHNRLYWYRQTLGQGPEFLTYFQNEAQLEKSRLLSDRFSAERPKGSFSTLEIQRTEQGDSAMYLCASSYAGTYTEAFFGQGTRLTVV.

The chain links TRBV11-3 to TRBJ2-3, with D maybe TRBD1 (7 bases). V shed 4 bases and J shed 2 bases, with 16 bases lying between them. Looked up from germline, CDR1 is SGHNT and CDR2 is YENEEA. The CDR3 spans 16 residues. In nucleotides, the CDR3 is TGTGCCAGCAGCTCACTGCGGGACAGACTCACAGATACGCAGTATTTT. This sequence encodes CASSSLRDRLTDTQYF.

The V gene is TRBV6-6, the J gene TRBJ1-5; no definite D call. Germline-derived CDR1 and CDR2 are MNHNY and SVGAGI (reference sequence). The CDR3 has 13 amino acids. Trimming stripped 4 bases from V and 0 bases from J, with 4 bases between. The CDR3 sequence: CASSSISNQPQHF. The CDR3 region has the DNA TGTGCCAGCAGTTCAATTAGCAATCAGCCCCAGCATTTT.

The V call is TRBV9, the J call TRBJ2-5, with 8 positions matching TRBD2. CDR1 and CDR2 (germline): SGDLS, YYNGEE. The V segment lost 0 bases and the J segment 4 bases; nucleotides outside the gene matches: 5. The CDR3 runs to 15 residues. CDR3 sequence: CASSVAGGARETQYF. The DNA for the CDR3 is TGTGCCAGCAGCGTAGCCGGGGGGGCACGAGAGACCCAGTACTTC. Full variable domain (rest looked up from reference TRBV9 and TRBJ2-5): DSGVTQTPKHLITATGQRVTLRCSPRSGDLSVYWYQQSLDQGLQFLIQYYNGEERAKGNILERFSAQQFPDLHSELNLSSLELGDSALYFCASSVAGGARETQYFGPGTRLLVL.

This sequence joins TRBV6-5 and TRBJ1-3; possibly TRBD1 for D (5 bases). From germline, CDR1 is MNHEY and CDR2 SVGAGI. The CDR3 contains 15 residues. V dropped 6 bases and J dropped 3 bases, with 15 bases sitting between them. This CDR3 reads CASSRDSPIGNTIYF. CDR3 nucleotides: TGTGCCAGCAGCCGAGACAGTCCGATTGGAAACACCATATATTTT.

The genes are TRBV7-5 and TRBJ2-5; TRBD2, the D gene given by the table, was not confirmed from the DNA. TRBV7-5 is assigned pseudogene status. The CDR3 totals 15 residues. In nucleotides, the CDR3 is TGTGCCAGAAGCCTTAGGACTAGCGGGCGGGAGACCCAGTACTTC. Translating it yields CARSLRTSGRETQYF.

The V call is TRBV19, the J call TRBJ1-4, with 7 positions matching TRBD1. The V segment lost 8 bases and the J segment 3 bases; nucleotides outside the gene matches: 6. Germline CDR1 LNHDA, CDR2 SQIVND (reference sequence). The CDR3 loop spans 14 amino acids. The CDR3 loop reads CASSGGQPNEKLFF. The CDR3 nucleotides are TGTGCCAGTTCAGGGGGACAACCTAATGAAAAACTGTTTTTT.

The chain recombines TRBV28 with TRBJ2-1; possible D gene TRBD1, 5 bases. Germline V gives CDR1 MDHEN, CDR2 SYDVKM. V was trimmed by 4 bases and J by 9 bases, leaving 10 bases between them. CDR3 size: 12 residues. This chain's CDR3 is CASSSGNSEQFF. DNA for the CDR3: TGTGCCAGCAGTTCAGGGAACAGTGAGCAGTTCTTC.

The chain joins TRBV19 to TRBJ2-7; D unresolved. CDR3 length: 14 residues. Per germline, CDR1 LNHDA and CDR2 SQIVND (reference sequence). V lost 6 bases, J lost 2 bases, and 14 bases lay in between. The CDR3 loop is CASRSSRDTYEQYF. The CDR3 nucleotides are TGTGCCAGTAGATCGTCGCGCGATACCTACGAGCAGTACTTC.

This chain joins TRBV29-1 and TRBJ2-7, with D maybe TRBD2 (7 bases). The CDR3 is 13 amino acids. Trimming pared 6 bases from V and 5 bases from J, leaving 17 bases between. CDR1 is SQVTM, CDR2 ANQGSEA, per germline. CDR3 amino acids: CSVGGPGSNEQYF. As DNA, the CDR3 is TGCAGCGTGGGGGGGCCGGGGAGCAACGAGCAGTACTTC.

The chain uses TRBV27 and TRBJ2-2; D is perhaps TRBD2 (6 bases). Germline-derived CDR1 and CDR2 are MNHEY and SMNVEV (reference sequence). The CDR3 runs to 14 residues. The V end was cut by 5 bases, the J end by 3 bases, with 10 bases between. Here the CDR3 reads CASSKEGYTGELFF. The DNA for the CDR3 is TGTGCCAGCAGTAAGGAGGGGTACACCGGGGAGCTGTTTTTT.

The chain joins TRBV28 to TRBJ1-4; 7 positions agree with TRBD1. V lost 7 bases and J lost 4; bases outside the gene matches: 9. Germline loops: CDR1 MDHEN, CDR2 SYDVKM. CDR3 length: 15 amino acids. The CDR3 sequence: CASTVYGTVNEKLFF. In DNA form, the CDR3 reads TGTGCCAGCACCGTCTACGGGACAGTTAATGAAAAACTGTTTTTT.

This chain links TRBV6-6 with TRBJ1-1, with D perhaps matching TRBD1 (6 bases). Looked up from germline, CDR1 is MNHNY and CDR2 is SVGAGI (reference sequence). The V and J ends lost 5 bases and 3 bases respectively, with 13 bases between them. The CDR3 totals 14 residues. DNA for the CDR3: TGTGCCAGCAGTGACCGGAGGGGGGACACTGAAGCTTTCTTT. Its protein product is CASSDRRGDTEAFF.

The chain combines TRBV5-8 with TRBJ2-1, with TRBD2 matching over 13 bases. Per the germline V gene, CDR1 is SGHTS and CDR2 is YDEGEE. The CDR3 covers 19 residues. V was clipped by 2 bases and J by 0 bases; unmatched bases: 8. The chain's CDR3 is CASSLRTSGGRYSYNEQFF. The DNA of the CDR3 is TGTGCCAGCAGCTTAAGGACTAGCGGGGGCCGTTACTCCTACAATGAGCAGTTCTTC.

V is TRBV5-1 and J is TRBJ1-1, with TRBD1 as a possible D gene (6 bases). CDR1 and CDR2 from the germline V gene are SGHRS and YFSETQ. This CDR3 comprises 14 residues. V dropped 3 bases and J dropped 4 bases, with 13 bases sitting between them. The CDR3 bases are TGCGCCAGCAGCTATGACAGGTCAAGCACTGAAGCTTTCTTT. This encodes CASSYDRSSTEAFF.

The rearrangement joins TRBV14 to TRBJ2-1, with D possibly matching TRBD1 (5 bases). Trimming cost V 4 bases and J 4 bases, with 14 bases left between them. CDR1 is SGHDN and CDR2 is FVKESK in the germline V gene. This CDR3 region has 15 residues. The CDR3 spells CASSLQTGPYNEQFF. CDR3 DNA sequence: TGTGCCAGCAGCCTCCAAACAGGTCCTTACAATGAGCAGTTCTTC.